The 30 T cell receptor beta chains below come from one sample, sequenced in a study of blood T cells in healthy people across ages. For the second PCR, which ran for roughly 6 to 12 cycles, a sample-barcoded 5' primer and a J-beta primer mix were used. From the 5' RACE reads, TCRdb called clonotypes with MiXCR, one entry per CDR3 protein. The sample holds roughly 1,800,000 distinct CDR3 sequences, approximately 50% seen once. The source material was blood. The receptors derive from a woman aged 40 to 50 in good health.

This clonotype was seen more than once but under ten times. The chain carries TRBV28 and TRBJ2-1; D possibly corresponds to TRBD1 (6 bases). V was clipped by 3 bases and J by 2 bases, with 14 bases between them. Germline CDR1 and CDR2: MDHEN and SYDVKM. The CDR3 has 16 amino acids. Here the CDR3 reads CASSFPDSVPYNEQFF. The CDR3 DNA sequence: TGTGCCAGCAGTTTCCCGGACAGCGTACCCTACAATGAGCAGTTCTTC.

This chain connects TRBV11-2 to TRBJ2-5, with 8 bases lining up with TRBD2. J gave up 5 bases and V 7 bases, and 12 bases lay outside the gene matches. From germline, CDR1 is SGHAT and CDR2 FQNNGV. The CDR3 has 15 amino acids. The chain's CDR3 is CASTLGAGDWETQYF. The CDR3 region has the DNA TGTGCCAGCACCCTGGGAGCGGGGGATTGGGAGACCCAGTACTTC.

The chain couples TRBV4-3 to TRBJ2-5; tentatively, D is TRBD1 (6 bases). The CDR3 runs 15 residues. Per the germline V gene, CDR1 is LGHNA and CDR2 is YSLEER. Trimming pared 1 base from V and 2 bases from J, leaving 11 bases between. In DNA, the CDR3 is TGCGCCAGCAGCCAAGCGGACAGTGGTCAAGAGACCCAGTACTTC. Translation gives CASSQADSGQETQYF.

The gene calls are TRBV7-9 and TRBJ2-5; D is undetermined. This CDR3 is built from 14 residues. The germline V and J ends were trimmed by 6 bases and 2 bases, with 13 bases remaining between them. The germline V gene encodes CDR1 SEHNR and CDR2 FQNEAQ (reference sequence). In DNA, the CDR3 is TGTGCCAGCAGTCAACCCCAAGATCAAGAGACCCAGTACTTC. As protein: CASSQPQDQETQYF.

This chain uses TRBV15 with TRBJ1-4, with 10 bases that match TRBD1. Germline lookup yields CDR1 LNHNV and CDR2 YYDKDF (reference sequence). This CDR3 spans 16 amino acids. The J segment lost 3 bases and the V segment lost 0 bases, leaving 1 base of the junction unmatched. CDR3 coding DNA: TGTGCCACCAGCAGAGATGGGACAGGGGCTAATGAAAAACTGTTTTTT. It specifies CATSRDGTGANEKLFF.

V usage is TRBV2 and J usage is TRBJ2-5; the D gene is possibly TRBD1 (5 bases). The CDR3 consists of 14 residues. V lost 4 bases and J lost 2, with 11 bases in between. Per germline, CDR1 SNHLY and CDR2 FYNNEI. The CDR3 protein is CASSVLTVQETQYF. The DNA of the CDR3 is TGTGCCAGCAGTGTATTGACAGTTCAAGAGACCCAGTACTTC.

This clonotype was counted a few times. The J gene is TRBJ2-7, the V gene TRBV20-1, with TRBD2 matching over 11 bases. The CDR3 consists of 16 residues. V dropped 2 bases and J dropped 3; count of bases not matched to a gene: 9. The V gene's germline CDR1 is DFQATT and CDR2 SNEGSKA (reference sequence). CDR3 in amino acids: CSARPPLAGGDYEQYF. The CDR3 region has the DNA TGCAGTGCTAGACCTCCCCTAGCGGGGGGTGACTACGAGCAGTACTTC.

To note about this clonotype: The junction departs from germline at one end; a sequencing error may be responsible. This chain connects TRBV2 to TRBJ1-1; 9 bases are a match to TRBD1. The germline gives CDR1 SNHLY, CDR2 FYNNEI. The CDR3 runs to 14 residues. In nucleotides, the CDR3 is TGTGCCAGTTACAAAGACAGGGGGTTAACTGAGGCTTTCTTT. Amino acid sequence: CASYKDRGLTEAFF.

This clonotype was seen more than once but under ten times. This sequence joins TRBV4-2 and TRBJ2-5, with a weak D call TRBD2 (6 bases). The DNA end favors TRBJ2-7, so the J call may be wrong. The CDR3 spans 15 residues. Looked up from germline, CDR1 is LGHNA and CDR2 is YNFKEQ. The CDR3 DNA is TGTGCCAGCAGCCAAGATTCAGATGCGGGGTACGAGCAGTACTTC. It yields the protein CASSQDSDAGYEQYF.

Remarks on this clonotype: Given a much more abundant clone one base away, this may be a read error. J is TRBJ2-1 and V is TRBV10-3; tentatively, D is TRBD1 (6 bases). The CDR3 contains 12 residues. V lost 11 bases, J lost 13 bases, and 21 bases lay in between. The germline V gene has CDR1 ENHRY and CDR2 SYGVKD. CDR3 sequence: CAARDNLRTQFF. Written as DNA, the CDR3 is TGTGCCGCCCGGGACAACCTAAGGACCCAGTTCTTC.

V gene TRBV27 combines with J gene TRBJ2-7; TRBD1 matches 7 bases. This CDR3 region has 14 residues. With V trimmed by 3 bases and J by 3 bases, 5 bases remained unmatched. Germline loops: CDR1 MNHEY, CDR2 SMNVEV (reference sequence). CDR3 sequence: CASSFEQGRYEQYF. The DNA of the CDR3 is TGTGCCAGCAGTTTTGAACAGGGGCGCTACGAGCAGTACTTC.

The gene calls are TRBV6-5 and TRBJ2-7, with D hard to call. This CDR3 is built from 12 residues. The V end was cut by 6 bases, the J end by 4 bases, with 10 bases between. The germline V gene has CDR1 MNHEY and CDR2 SVGAGI. Here the CDR3 reads CASRNDNYEQYF. In DNA, the CDR3 is TGTGCCAGCAGAAACGATAATTACGAGCAGTACTTC.

The V and J genes are TRBV20-1 and TRBJ2-4; D perhaps matches TRBD1 (6 bases). Germline CDR1 reads DFQATT; CDR2 reads SNEGSKA (reference sequence). This CDR3 contains 14 residues. Deletions cut 4 bases from V and 6 bases from J, with 16 bases between. CDR3 region: CSATYQGFLNIQYF. The CDR3 coding sequence is TGCAGTGCTACCTACCAGGGGTTCTTAAACATTCAGTACTTC.

The V and J genes are TRBV7-9 and TRBJ2-7, with a weak D call TRBD1 (5 bases). Looked up from germline, CDR1 is SEHNR and CDR2 is FQNEAQ (reference sequence). The CDR3 contains 15 residues. V gave up 4 bases and J gave up 0 bases, with 13 bases separating them. The CDR3 reads CASSSRQTGSYEQYF. The CDR3 DNA sequence: TGTGCCAGCAGCTCTCGACAGACTGGCTCCTACGAGCAGTACTTC.

This clonotype was seen a single time. This chain links TRBV5-5 with TRBJ1-2; 9 bases agree with TRBD1. CDR1 SGHKS and CDR2 YYEKEE come from the germline V gene (reference sequence). This CDR3 region has 16 residues. V gave up 4 bases and J gave up 3 bases; unmatched junction bases: 10. The CDR3 DNA follows: TGTGCCAGCAGCCCACTCACAGGGGGCAGAGACTATGGCTACACCTTC. Amino acid sequence: CASSPLTGGRDYGYTF.

The CDR3 nucleotides are TGTGCCAGCAGCCGGGGAATGGGGGAGACCCAGTACTTC. Translated: CASSRGMGETQYF. The V gene is TRBV6-4, the J gene TRBJ2-5; D may be TRBD2 (5 bases). Germline V CDR1 and CDR2: MRHNA, SNTAGT. The CDR3 consists of 13 residues. Trimming stripped 6 bases from V and 5 bases from J, with 13 bases between.

This clonotype came up a few times. The genes are TRBV28 and TRBJ1-2; no reliable D call. Trimming shortened V by 10 bases and J by 7 bases, and 13 bases separated the two germline ends. The V gene's germline CDR1 is MDHEN and CDR2 SYDVKM. CDR3 length: 11 amino acids. CDR3 sequence: CATRRGSGYTF. The CDR3 coding sequence is TGTGCCACCCGTCGAGGGTCTGGCTACACCTTC.

V is TRBV3-1 and J is TRBJ1-6; the D is unclear. The V end was cut by 4 bases, the J end by 13 bases, with 11 bases between. Looked up from germline, CDR1 is LGHDT and CDR2 is YNNKEL (reference sequence). CDR3 size: 12 residues. Written as DNA, the CDR3 is TGTGCCAGCAGCCGCACGCCCCTCCCCCTCCACTTT. Amino acid sequence: CASSRTPLPLHF.

This clonotype came up once. The chain joins TRBV6-1 to TRBJ1-1, with D unclear. Germline V CDR1 and CDR2: MNHNS, SASEGT. The CDR3 consists of 12 residues. Trimming shortened V by 3 bases and J by 7 bases, and 9 bases separated the two germline ends. The CDR3 sequence is CASSDSSNEAFF. The CDR3 DNA reads as TGTGCCAGCAGTGATTCCTCTAATGAAGCTTTCTTT.

The gene calls are TRBV6-6 and TRBJ2-7, with 7 bases identical to TRBD1. The length of the CDR3 is 16 residues. The V gene end was trimmed by 5 bases and the J gene end by 2 bases; junction bases not matched to a gene: 12. Germline assignment: CDR1 MNHNY and CDR2 SVGAGI (reference sequence). CDR3 in DNA: TGTGCCAGCAGTGATATAGGGACAGCGAGACCCTACGAGCAGTACTTC. As protein: CASSDIGTARPYEQYF.

The CDR3 spells CASSWAGENNSPLHF. In nucleotides, the CDR3 is TGCGCCAGCAGCTGGGCGGGGGAGAATAATTCACCCCTCCACTTT. The J gene is TRBJ1-6, the V gene TRBV5-1; possibly TRBD1 for D (5 bases). CDR3 length equals 15 residues. Per the germline V gene, CDR1 is SGHRS and CDR2 is YFSETQ. V dropped 3 bases and J dropped 5 bases, with 12 bases sitting between them.

This clonotype came up a few times. The chain carries TRBV7-9 and TRBJ2-4, with D uncertain. The CDR3 spans 15 residues. The V gene's germline CDR1 is SEHNR and CDR2 FQNEAQ (reference sequence). V was trimmed by 4 bases and J by 1 base, leaving 11 bases between them. CDR3 nucleotide sequence: TGTGCCAGCAGCTCACCGTTGGGGGCCAAAAACATTCAGTACTTC. Its translation: CASSSPLGAKNIQYF.

The rearrangement uses TRBV7-9 and TRBJ2-4, with a tentative D call TRBD2 (5 bases). The germline gives CDR1 SEHNR, CDR2 FQNEAQ (reference sequence). The V and J ends lost 4 bases and 3 bases respectively, with 13 bases between them. This CDR3 spans 15 amino acids. As DNA, the CDR3 is TGTGCCAGCAGCTCTCCTCGGGGAGACAAAAACATTCAGTACTTC. Translated: CASSSPRGDKNIQYF.

The CDR3 region has the DNA TGCGCCAGCAGCCAAGGGACTTACAGCTCCTACGAGCAGTACTTC. It yields the protein CASSQGTYSSYEQYF. The V and J genes are TRBV4-3 and TRBJ2-7; tentatively, D is TRBD2 (5 bases). Germline V gene data show CDR1 as LGHNA and CDR2 as YSLEER. V lost 1 base to trimming and J lost 0 bases, with 10 bases between them. The CDR3 runs 15 residues.

This clonotype was seen more than once but under ten times. The V and J genes are TRBV28 and TRBJ2-4; D possibly corresponds to TRBD1 (6 bases). Trimming stripped 4 bases from V and 3 bases from J, with 13 bases between. Germline values: CDR1 MDHEN, CDR2 SYDVKM. The CDR3 length is 15 residues. The CDR3 loop is CASSYLGAGKNIQYF. CDR3 DNA sequence: TGTGCCAGCAGTTACTTGGGGGCCGGCAAAAACATTCAGTACTTC.

This clonotype was counted between two and nine times. A much larger clone lies a single base off, so this may be a read error. The rearrangement joins TRBV6-5 to TRBJ2-7; TRBD2 agrees at 10 bases. The CDR3 extends over 15 amino acids. CDR1 and CDR2 (germline): MNHEY, SVGAGI. J lost 7 bases, V lost 5 bases, and 11 bases had no gene match. The CDR3 DNA reads as TGTGCCAGCAGTCCTAGCGGGGGACCCTACAATGAGCAGTACTTC. It is translated as CASSPSGGPYNEQYF.

V usage is TRBV10-1 and J usage is TRBJ1-5; 11 nucleotides align to TRBD1. With V trimmed by 10 bases and J by 0 bases, 8 bases remained unmatched. Germline CDR1 WNHNN, CDR2 SYGVQD (reference sequence). The CDR3 is 16 amino acids. CDR3 residues: CANPRDRGYSNQPQHF. Written as DNA, the CDR3 is TGCGCCAACCCCCGGGACAGGGGGTATAGCAATCAGCCCCAGCATTTT.

This clonotype was seen only once. The chain has TRBV27 and TRBJ1-4; possibly TRBD1 for D (5 bases). V was cut by 5 bases and J by 8 bases, with 18 bases left in between. Germline CDR1 and CDR2: MNHEY and SMNVEV (reference sequence). The CDR3 length is 15 residues. DNA of the CDR3: TGTGCCAGCAGTACGCCGCAGGGACGGAGCGAAAAACTGTTTTTT. Its protein product is CASSTPQGRSEKLFF.

The rearrangement joins TRBV20-1 to TRBJ2-7; 9 positions match TRBD1. Germline lookup yields CDR1 DFQATT and CDR2 SNEGSKA (reference sequence). This CDR3 has 15 amino acids. V lost 4 bases and J lost 6; bases outside the gene matches: 13. CDR3 region: CSATSGAGTGLEQYF. The CDR3 DNA is TGCAGTGCTACCTCCGGAGCAGGGACAGGGCTCGAGCAGTACTTC.

This clonotype appeared a few times. The V and J genes are TRBV24-1 and TRBJ2-1, with D possibly matching TRBD2 (6 bases). The V gene's germline CDR1 is KGHDR and CDR2 SFDVKD. Trimming removed 2 bases from V and 5 bases from J, with 15 bases in between. This CDR3 region has 16 residues. CDR3 protein: CATSDYGTGNDNEQFF. CDR3 sequence (DNA): TGTGCCACCAGTGATTACGGGACTGGGAATGACAATGAGCAGTTCTTC.